This T cell receptor (beta chain) appears in the sequencing data of a study of metastatic and nonmetastatic thyroid tumors. Whole-study context: Across blood and tumor or nodule tissue, repertoires from malignant and benign thyroid patients were compared with one another.

TCRdb re-called the PCR reads through MiXCR. The data contain about 41,000 clones, 20% to 25% of them singletons. Germline V gives CDR1 SGHTA, CDR2 FQGNSA. CDR3 length equals 15 residues. V was shortened by 3 bases and J by 16 bases, with 25 bases between the two germline ends. Patients were all untreated before their thyroid surgery. The V gene is TRBV7-2, the J gene TRBJ2-1, with D perhaps assigned TRBD1 or TRBD2 (6 bases each). The TCR comes from a female donor with papillary thyroid cancer or a benign thyroid nodule (not recorded which). Some clones in this sample may be carry-over from other donors' samples. Source material: tumor tissue. The CDR3 loop is CASSFSPLTAGHNFF. DNA for the CDR3: TGTGCCAGCAGCTTTAGCCCACTTACTGCGGGACATAATTTCTTC. Combining the CDR3 with reference TRBV7-2 and TRBJ2-1 gives the whole variable domain GAGVSQSPSNKVTEKGKDVELRCDPISGHTALYWYRQSLGQGLEFLIYFQGNSAPDKSGLPSDRFSAERTGGSVSTLTIQRTQQEDSAVYLCASSFSPLTAGHNFFGPGTRLTVL.